This T cell receptor (beta chain) derives from a study of read filtering for tumor transcriptome and immune sequencing. CDR1 and CDR2 from the germline V gene are MRHNA and SNTAGT. Trimming left V 1 base short and J 8 bases short, with 18 bases between. The CDR3 length is 16 residues. Points from the study as a whole: Even smaller IR-seq throughput identified most shared clonotypes.

In its sample, this clonotype was seen a few times. Its antigen is still unknown. Molecular barcoded adaptors covering alpha/delta and beta/gamma chains were used on 400 to 450 ng RNA. MiXCR, applied by TCRdb to the reads, yields one record per CDR3 protein. The sample includes roughly 38,000 distinct CDR3 sequences, about an eighth seen only once; the top ten take about 29%. The chain carries TRBV6-4 and TRBJ2-1; a weak D match, TRBD1 (6 bases). The receptor comes from a donor at least 40 years old with multiple myeloma. Sequenced material: a population of CD138-negative cells sorted from bone marrow. CDR3 sequence (DNA): TGTGCCAGCAGTGACTTAAATAGACTGGGGGCCGATGAGCAGTTCTTC. This sequence encodes CASSDLNRLGADEQFF.